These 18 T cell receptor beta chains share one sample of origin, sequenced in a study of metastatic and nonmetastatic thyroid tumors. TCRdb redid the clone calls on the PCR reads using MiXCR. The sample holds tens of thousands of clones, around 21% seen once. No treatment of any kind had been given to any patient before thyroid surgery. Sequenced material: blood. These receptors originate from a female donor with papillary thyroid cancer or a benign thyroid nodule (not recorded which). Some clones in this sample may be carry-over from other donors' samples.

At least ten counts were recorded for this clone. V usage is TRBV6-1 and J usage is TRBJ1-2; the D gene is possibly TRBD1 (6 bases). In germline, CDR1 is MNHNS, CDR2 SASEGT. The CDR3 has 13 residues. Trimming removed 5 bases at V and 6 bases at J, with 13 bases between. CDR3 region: CASSLGGEDGYTF. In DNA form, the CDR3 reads TGTGCCAGCAGTTTAGGGGGGGAAGATGGCTACACCTTC.

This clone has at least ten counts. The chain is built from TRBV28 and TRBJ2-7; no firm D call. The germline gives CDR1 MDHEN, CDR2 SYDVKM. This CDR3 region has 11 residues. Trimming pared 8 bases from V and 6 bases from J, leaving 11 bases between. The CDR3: CASGPNIEQYF. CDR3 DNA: TGTGCCAGCGGCCCTAATATCGAGCAGTACTTC.

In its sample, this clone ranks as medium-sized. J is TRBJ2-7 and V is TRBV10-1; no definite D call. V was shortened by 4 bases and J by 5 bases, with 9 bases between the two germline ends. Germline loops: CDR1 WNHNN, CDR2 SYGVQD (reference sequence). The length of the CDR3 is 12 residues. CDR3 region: CASSAAAHEQYF. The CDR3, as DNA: TGCGCCAGCAGTGCGGCCGCCCACGAGCAGTACTTC.

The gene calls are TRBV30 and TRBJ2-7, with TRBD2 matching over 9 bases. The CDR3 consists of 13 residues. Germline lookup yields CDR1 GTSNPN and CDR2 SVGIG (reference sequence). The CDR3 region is CSWMGREGREQYF. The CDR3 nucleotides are TGTTCTTGGATGGGGCGGGAGGGCCGCGAGCAGTACTTC. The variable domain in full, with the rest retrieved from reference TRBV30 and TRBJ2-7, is SQTIHQWPATLVQPVGSPLSLECTVEGTSNPNLYWYRQAAGRGLQLLFYSVGIGQISSEVPQNLSASRPQDRQFILSSKKLLLSDSGFYLCSWMGREGREQYFGPGTRLTVT.

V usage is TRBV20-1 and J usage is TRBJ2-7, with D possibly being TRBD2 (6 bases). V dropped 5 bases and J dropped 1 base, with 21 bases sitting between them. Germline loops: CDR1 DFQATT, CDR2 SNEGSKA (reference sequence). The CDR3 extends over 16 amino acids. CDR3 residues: CSAPRDSYSGSYEQYF. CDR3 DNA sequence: TGCAGTGCTCCTCGGGACTCGTACTCTGGATCCTACGAGCAGTACTTC.

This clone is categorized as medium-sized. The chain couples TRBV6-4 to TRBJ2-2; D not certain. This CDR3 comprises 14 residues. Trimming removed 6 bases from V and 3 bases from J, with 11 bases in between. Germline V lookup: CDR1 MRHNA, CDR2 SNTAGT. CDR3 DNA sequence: TGTGCCAGCAGCGAGAACAGAGACACCGGGGAGCTGTTTTTT. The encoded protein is CASSENRDTGELFF.

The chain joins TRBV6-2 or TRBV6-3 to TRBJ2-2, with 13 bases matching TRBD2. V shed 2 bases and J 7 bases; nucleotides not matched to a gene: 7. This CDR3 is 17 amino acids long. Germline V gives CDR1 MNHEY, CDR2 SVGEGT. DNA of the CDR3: TGTGCCAGCAGTTACACTAGCGGGAGGGCCGTCGGCGGGGAGCTGTTTTTT. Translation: CASSYTSGRAVGGELFF.

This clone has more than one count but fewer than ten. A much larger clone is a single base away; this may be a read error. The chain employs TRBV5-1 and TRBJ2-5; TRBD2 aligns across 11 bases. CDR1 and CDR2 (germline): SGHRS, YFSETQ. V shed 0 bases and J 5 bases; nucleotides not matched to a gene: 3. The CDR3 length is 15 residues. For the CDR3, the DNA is TGCGCCAGCAGCTTGGGGACTAGCGGGTACGAGACCCAGTACTTC. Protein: CASSLGTSGYETQYF. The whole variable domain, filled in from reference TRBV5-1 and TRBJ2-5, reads KAGVTQTPRYLIKTRGQQVTLSCSPISGHRSVSWYQQTPGQGLQFLFEYFSETQRNKGNFPGRFSGRQFSNSRSEMNVSTLELGDSALYLCASSLGTSGYETQYFGPGTRLLVL.

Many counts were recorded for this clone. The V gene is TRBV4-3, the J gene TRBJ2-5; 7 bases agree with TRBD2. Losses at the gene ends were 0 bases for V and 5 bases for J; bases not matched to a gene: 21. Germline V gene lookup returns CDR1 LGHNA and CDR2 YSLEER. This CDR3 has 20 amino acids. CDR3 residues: CASSQETGPTYLAARETQYF. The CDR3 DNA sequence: TGCGCCAGCAGCCAAGAAACAGGCCCGACCTATCTAGCGGCGAGGGAGACCCAGTACTTC.

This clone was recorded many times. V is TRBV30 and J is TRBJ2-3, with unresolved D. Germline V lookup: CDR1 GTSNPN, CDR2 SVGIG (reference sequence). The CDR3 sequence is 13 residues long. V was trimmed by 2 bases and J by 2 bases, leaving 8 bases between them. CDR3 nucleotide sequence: TGTGCCTGGAGTTTGAGTCCCACAGATACGCAGTATTTT. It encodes CAWSLSPTDTQYF.

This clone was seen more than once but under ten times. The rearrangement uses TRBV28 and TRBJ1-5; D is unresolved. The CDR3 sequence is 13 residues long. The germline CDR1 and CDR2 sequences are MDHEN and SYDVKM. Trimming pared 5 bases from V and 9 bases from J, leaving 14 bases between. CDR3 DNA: TGTGCCAGCAGTCCGGGTAGTGTGCTGCCCCAGCATTTT. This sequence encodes CASSPGSVLPQHF.

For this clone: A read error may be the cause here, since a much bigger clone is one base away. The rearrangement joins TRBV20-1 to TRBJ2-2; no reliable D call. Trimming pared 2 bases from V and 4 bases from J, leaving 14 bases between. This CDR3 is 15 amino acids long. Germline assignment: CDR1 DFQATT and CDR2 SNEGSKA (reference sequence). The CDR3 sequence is CSARNSRAFTGELFF. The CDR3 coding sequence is TGCAGTGCTAGAAATTCTAGGGCGTTCACCGGGGAGCTGTTTTTT.

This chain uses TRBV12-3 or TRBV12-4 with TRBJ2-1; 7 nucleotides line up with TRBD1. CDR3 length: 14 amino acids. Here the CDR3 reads CGCSLRTGDNEQFF. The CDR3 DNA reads TGTGGGTGCAGCCTAAGGACAGGTGACAATGAGCAGTTCTTC.

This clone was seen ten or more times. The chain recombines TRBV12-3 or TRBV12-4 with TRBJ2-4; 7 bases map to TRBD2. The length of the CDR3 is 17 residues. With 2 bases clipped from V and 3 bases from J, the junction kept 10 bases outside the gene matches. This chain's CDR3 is CASSLSRGGPRKNIQYF. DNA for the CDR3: TGTGCCAGCAGTTTAAGCCGGGGAGGGCCGCGCAAAAACATTCAGTACTTC.

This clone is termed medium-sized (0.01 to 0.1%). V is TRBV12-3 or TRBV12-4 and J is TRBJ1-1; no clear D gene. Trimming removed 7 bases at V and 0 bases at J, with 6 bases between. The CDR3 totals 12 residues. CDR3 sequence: CASKEVNTEAFF. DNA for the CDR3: TGTGCCAGCAAGGAGGTGAACACTGAAGCTTTCTTT.

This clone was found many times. CDR3 region: CASRGRERRETQYF. The DNA for the CDR3 is TGTGCCAGTCGGGGCCGGGAGCGCCGAGAGACCCAGTACTTC. The rearrangement joins TRBV6-2 or TRBV6-3 to TRBJ2-5; D might be TRBD2 (6 bases). V was clipped by 9 bases and J by 4 bases, with 18 bases between them. CDR1 and CDR2 from the germline V gene are MNHEY and SVGEGT. CDR3 length equals 14 residues.

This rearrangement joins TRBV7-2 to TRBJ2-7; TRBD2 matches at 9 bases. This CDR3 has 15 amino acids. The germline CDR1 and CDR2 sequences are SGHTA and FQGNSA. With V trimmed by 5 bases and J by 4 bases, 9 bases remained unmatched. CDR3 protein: CASSQEPSGTYEQYF. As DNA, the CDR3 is TGTGCCAGCAGCCAAGAACCTAGCGGGACATACGAGCAGTACTTC.

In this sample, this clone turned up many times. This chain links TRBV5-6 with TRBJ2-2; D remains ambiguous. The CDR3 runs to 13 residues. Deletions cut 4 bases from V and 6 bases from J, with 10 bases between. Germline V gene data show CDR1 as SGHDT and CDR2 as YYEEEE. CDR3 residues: CASSITRAGELFF. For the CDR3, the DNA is TGTGCCAGCAGCATAACCCGTGCCGGGGAGCTGTTTTTT.